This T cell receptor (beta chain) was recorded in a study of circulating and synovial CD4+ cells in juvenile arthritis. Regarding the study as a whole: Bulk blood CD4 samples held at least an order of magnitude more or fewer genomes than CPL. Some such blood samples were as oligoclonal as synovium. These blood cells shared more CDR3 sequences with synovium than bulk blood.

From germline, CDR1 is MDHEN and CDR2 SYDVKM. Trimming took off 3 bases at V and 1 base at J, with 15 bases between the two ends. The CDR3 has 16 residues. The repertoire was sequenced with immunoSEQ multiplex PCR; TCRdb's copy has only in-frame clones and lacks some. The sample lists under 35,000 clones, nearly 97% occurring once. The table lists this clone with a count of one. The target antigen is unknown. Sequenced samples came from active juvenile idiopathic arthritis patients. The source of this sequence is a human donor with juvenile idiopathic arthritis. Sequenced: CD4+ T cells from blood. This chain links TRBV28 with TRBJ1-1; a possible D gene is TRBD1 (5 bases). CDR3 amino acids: CASSFGGVSRNTEAFF. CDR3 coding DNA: TGTGCCAGCAGTTTTGGGGGGGTCAGCCGGAACACTGAAGCTTTCTTT.